This T cell receptor beta chain was captured by sequencing in a study of T-cell memory formation after mild COVID-19. Trimming took 4 bases from V and 3 from J; bases not matched to a gene: 6. CDR3 length: 14 residues. CDR1 is SGHRS, CDR2 YFSETQ, per germline. This clonotype was detected only a few times. Its matching antigen is unknown. General study findings and limits: Shrinking CD4+ clones resided mostly in CM and EM, and CD8+ ones in EMRA.

TCRdb reanalysed the 5' RACE reads using MiXCR and keeps one entry per CDR3 protein. The sample yields 550,000 to 600,000 distinct CDR3 sequences, about a fifth seen once. Sequencing was performed on PBMCs or a T cell subset sorted from them (not recorded which). The receptor comes from an adult woman who had mild COVID-19 (a few samples of this study predate the infection). Cell type and time point are not known. This chain joins TRBV5-1 and TRBJ2-7; 8 bases are shared with TRBD1. Here the CDR3 DNA reads TGCGCCAGCAGCCTGACAGGGGTAGTCTACGAGCAGTACTTC. Translation: CASSLTGVVYEQYF.